This TCR beta chain was identified in a study of T cell changes during pregnancy in multiple sclerosis. Germline V gene lookup returns CDR1 GTSNPN and CDR2 SVGIG (reference sequence). The length of the CDR3 is 18 residues. TCRdb's copy holds only in-frame clones and misses some; the assay was immunoSEQ multiplex PCR. Of about 20,000 clones detected, roughly 90% appear once; the ten largest clones hold around 7%. The origin of this receptor is a female donor in good health, enrolled as a control in a pregnancy study. The source was CD8+ T cells from peripheral blood mononuclear cells, collected in the third trimester of pregnancy. The chain combines TRBV30 with TRBJ2-5; 7 bases align to TRBD2. Matching the DNA end better, TRBJ2-7 makes the J call doubtful. CDR3 nucleotides: TGTGCCTGGAGTGCAGGAGTTGCGGGAGTCATGTTTCGGTACGAGCAGTACTTC. Protein sequence: CAWSAGVAGVMFRYEQYF.